The 30 T cell receptor beta chains below were found in one sample sequenced in a study of T cell changes during pregnancy in multiple sclerosis. Sequenced by immunoSEQ multiplex PCR; TCRdb stores in-frame clones only, minus some. In the table there are roughly 64,000 clones, about nine tenths of which are singletons. This specimen consisted of peripheral blood, obtained in the second trimester of pregnancy. These receptors originate from a female donor with multiple sclerosis, enrolled in a pregnancy study.

Only a few counts were recorded for this clone. CDR3 in amino acids: CASSDGGGGNEQFF. CDR3 sequence (DNA): TGTGCCAGCAGTGATGGGGGAGGAGGGAATGAGCAGTTCTTC. This chain joins TRBV6-4 and TRBJ2-1; D may be TRBD2 (6 bases). The CDR3 sequence is 14 residues long. CDR1 MRHNA and CDR2 SNTAGT come from the germline V gene. The germline V and J ends were trimmed by 3 bases and 7 bases, with 13 bases remaining between them.

This rearrangement joins TRBV7-9 to TRBJ1-5; D is uncertain. The CDR3 spans 14 residues. V lost 0 bases to trimming and J lost 3 bases, with 6 bases between them. Per germline, CDR1 SEHNR and CDR2 FQNEAQ (reference sequence). CDR3 region: CASSLAGVNQPQHF. For the CDR3, the DNA is TGTGCCAGCAGCTTAGCGGGCGTCAATCAGCCCCAGCATTTT.

The genes are TRBV6-5 and TRBJ2-7; perhaps TRBD2 as D (6 bases). CDR3 length: 14 residues. V lost 0 bases and J lost 6, with 12 bases in between. CDR1 MNHEY and CDR2 SVGAGI come from the germline V gene. The CDR3 DNA reads TGTGCCAGCAGTTACTCGTCGGGAGTGGTCGAGCAGTACTTC. Translated, it gives CASSYSSGVVEQYF.

The chain links TRBV7-8 to TRBJ2-2; weak D call: TRBD2 (5 bases). Trimming removed 1 base at V and 2 bases at J, with 11 bases between. The CDR3 totals 16 residues. Germline CDR1 and CDR2: SGHVS and FQNEAQ. CDR3: CASSLGEWGNTGELFF. The CDR3 DNA follows: TGTGCCAGCAGCTTAGGGGAGTGGGGAAACACCGGGGAGCTGTTTTTT. Based on the CDR3 plus reference TRBV7-8 and TRBJ2-2, the full variable domain is GAGVSQSPRYKVAKRGQDVALRCDPISGHVSLFWYQQALGQGPEFLTYFQNEAQLDKSGLPSDRFFAERPEGSVSTLKIQRTQQEDSAVYLCASSLGEWGNTGELFFGEGSRLTVL.

The chain couples TRBV7-9 to TRBJ1-2; TRBD1 aligns across 9 bases. This CDR3 has 14 residues. The V gene's germline CDR1 is SEHNR and CDR2 FQNEAQ (reference sequence). V was clipped by 5 bases and J by 5 bases; unmatched bases: 6. The chain's CDR3 is CASSPGQGPYGYTF. DNA of the CDR3: TGTGCCAGCAGCCCAGGACAGGGGCCGTATGGCTACACCTTC.

The chain joins TRBV6-1 to TRBJ2-7; D perhaps matches TRBD1 (6 bases). CDR1 is MNHNS and CDR2 is SASEGT in the germline V gene. The CDR3 totals 15 residues. V was clipped by 11 bases and J by 1 base, with 21 bases between them. The CDR3: CAGCRGPRDSYEQYF. The CDR3 region has the DNA TGTGCCGGATGCAGGGGACCGAGAGATTCCTACGAGCAGTACTTC.

The DNA of the CDR3 is TGTGCCAGCAGCTTAAGCCGGACTAGCGGTTACTACGAGCAGTACTTC. Translating gives CASSLSRTSGYYEQYF. V gene TRBV11-2 combines with J gene TRBJ2-7; 10 bases map to TRBD2. The CDR3 has 16 amino acids. Germline-derived CDR1 and CDR2 are SGHAT and FQNNGV. Unmatched junction bases numbered 7, after V lost 2 bases and J lost 3 bases. Full variable domain (missing parts from reference TRBV11-2 and TRBJ2-7): EAGVAQSPRYKIIEKRQSVAFWCNPISGHATLYWYQQILGQGPKLLIQFQNNGVVDDSQLPKDRFSAERLKGVDSTLKIQPAKLEDSAVYLCASSLSRTSGYYEQYFGPGTRLTVT.

The V call is TRBV5-1, the J call TRBJ2-1; a weak D match, TRBD2 (6 bases). The CDR3 extends over 14 amino acids. Germline CDR1 SGHRS, CDR2 YFSETQ. V gave up 1 base and J gave up 9 bases, with 14 bases separating them. The CDR3 sequence: CASSLWVGAGEQFF. The CDR3 nucleotides read TGCGCCAGCAGCTTGTGGGTGGGAGCGGGTGAGCAGTTCTTC.

The genes are TRBV6-5 and TRBJ1-5; D gene unclear. V lost 0 bases and J lost 3, with 6 bases in between. Germline CDR1 MNHEY, CDR2 SVGAGI. There are 14 residues in the CDR3. The CDR3: CASSYSRDNQPQHF. In nucleotides, the CDR3 is TGTGCCAGCAGTTACTCGCGAGACAATCAGCCCCAGCATTTT.

The chain links TRBV4-1 to TRBJ1-1; TRBD1 aligns across 8 bases. Germline V gene data show CDR1 as MGHRA and CDR2 as YSYEKL. Losses at the gene ends were 3 bases for V and 6 bases for J; bases not matched to a gene: 12. This CDR3 comprises 16 residues. CDR3 residues: CASSQRSRDRSSEAFF. CDR3 bases: TGCGCCAGCAGCCAGCGCTCCCGGGACAGGTCTTCTGAAGCTTTCTTT.

The chain uses TRBV5-4 and TRBJ2-1; 12 bases match TRBD2. Germline CDR1 is SGHNT and CDR2 is YYREEE (reference sequence). V was clipped by 6 bases and J by 8 bases; unmatched bases: 9. The CDR3 has 15 residues. The CDR3 is CASILAGGPLDEQFF. The CDR3 bases are TGTGCCAGCATCCTAGCGGGAGGGCCCTTGGATGAGCAGTTCTTC.

The chain links TRBV28 to TRBJ2-7, with a tentative D call TRBD1 (6 bases). The CDR3 runs 15 residues. Trimming stripped 5 bases from V and 0 bases from J, with 14 bases between. Germline V lookup: CDR1 MDHEN, CDR2 SYDVKM. Written as DNA, the CDR3 is TGTGCCAGCAGTCCCCCAGGGGAGAGCTCCTACGAGCAGTACTTC. As protein: CASSPPGESSYEQYF.

The rearrangement uses TRBV5-3 and TRBJ2-3, with 7 bases identical to TRBD2. TRBV5-3 counts as an open reading frame of uncertain function. CDR3 length equals 13 residues. Trimming at V came to 5 bases and at J to 0 bases, leaving 0 bases not matched to a gene. CDR3: CARRGGSTDTQYF. The CDR3 nucleotides are TGTGCCAGAAGGGGAGGGAGCACAGATACGCAGTATTTT.

The chain joins TRBV29-1 to TRBJ1-4, with D maybe TRBD1 (5 bases). Germline lookup yields CDR1 SQVTM and CDR2 ANQGSEA. The V gene lost 5 bases and the J gene lost 4 bases, with 8 bases spanning the gap. The CDR3 length is 12 residues. CDR3 residues: CSVRQLNEKLFF. The DNA of the CDR3 is TGCAGCGTTCGACAGCTTAATGAAAAACTGTTTTTT.

The chain uses TRBV7-2 and TRBJ2-7, with 9 bases identical to TRBD2. V dropped 3 bases and J dropped 2; count of bases not matched to a gene: 8. Germline V gene lookup returns CDR1 SGHTA and CDR2 FQGNSA. CDR3 length: 16 residues. Written as DNA, the CDR3 is TGTGCCAGCAGCTTCCGCGAGCGGGAGGACCCCTACGAGCAGTACTTC. Translating it yields CASSFREREDPYEQYF.

The rearrangement uses TRBV5-1 and TRBJ1-2; D remains unclear. The CDR3 is made up of 14 amino acids. Germline-derived CDR1 and CDR2 are SGHRS and YFSETQ. V was shortened by 0 bases and J by 7 bases, with 13 bases between the two germline ends. The CDR3 bases are TGCGCCAGCAGCTTGGCCTTTGAGGCGGGTGGCTACACCTTC. Encoded protein: CASSLAFEAGGYTF.

The chain employs TRBV6-4 and TRBJ2-1; 8 bases are shared with TRBD2. Looked up from germline, CDR1 is MRHNA and CDR2 is SNTAGT. The length of the CDR3 is 16 residues. Trimming cost V 2 bases and J 7 bases; bases outside gene matches: 10. In DNA form, the CDR3 reads TGTGCCAGCAGTGACCAACCAGCGGGAGTTGGGAATGAGCAGTTCTTC. The encoded protein is CASSDQPAGVGNEQFF.

This clone was found once. The chain carries TRBV19 and TRBJ2-7; TRBD1 matches 8 bases. V lost 7 bases and J lost 5; bases outside the gene matches: 10. Germline V gene sequence: CDR1 LNHDA, CDR2 SQIVND (reference sequence). The CDR3 is 14 residues long. This CDR3 is CASTPKQGANEQYF. Here the CDR3 DNA reads TGTGCCAGTACCCCAAAGCAGGGGGCTAACGAGCAGTACTTC.

V gene TRBV21-1 combines with J gene TRBJ1-5; no check of the table's D call, TRBD1, against the DNA was made. TRBV21-1 is an annotated pseudogene. This CDR3 contains 15 residues. The CDR3 DNA sequence: TGTGCCAGCAGCAAAGGACAGGGGGAGATTCAGCCCCAGCATTTT. Translated: CASSKGQGEIQPQHF.

V usage is TRBV7-2 and J usage is TRBJ2-3, with 7 positions matching TRBD2. Germline CDR1 SGHTA, CDR2 FQGNSA. CDR3 size: 16 residues. J lost 5 bases, V lost 5 bases, and 13 bases had no gene match. CDR3 residues: CASSPPRAGVGDTQYF. DNA of the CDR3: TGTGCCAGCAGCCCCCCCCGGGCGGGAGTGGGAGATACGCAGTATTTT.

The rearrangement joins TRBV7-7 to TRBJ2-1, with no clear D. CDR3 length: 13 residues. The V gene's germline CDR1 is SSHAT and CDR2 FNYEAQ (reference sequence). V was cut by 5 bases and J by 5 bases, with 10 bases left in between. CDR3 bases: TGTGCCAGCAGCCTTCAAACGGACAATGAGCAGTTCTTC. Translation: CASSLQTDNEQFF.

CDR3 sequence (DNA): TGTGCCAGCAGTGATCGGAGTATCGACAATGAGCAGTTCTTC. Translated, it gives CASSDRSIDNEQFF. V usage is TRBV2 and J usage is TRBJ2-1; D unresolved. This CDR3 contains 14 residues. CDR1 is SNHLY, CDR2 FYNNEI, per germline. With 3 bases removed from V and 5 bases from J, the gap between germline ends came to 11 bases.

The chain couples TRBV13 to TRBJ2-1; tentative D call: TRBD1 (5 bases). Trimming pared 1 base from V and 2 bases from J, leaving 12 bases between. Per the germline V gene, CDR1 is PRHDT and CDR2 is FYEKMQ (reference sequence). CDR3 length: 16 residues. The CDR3 sequence: CASSLVGRVPYNEQFF. Here the CDR3 DNA reads TGTGCCAGCAGCTTAGTAGGCAGGGTCCCCTACAATGAGCAGTTCTTC.

The chain is built from TRBV19 and TRBJ1-1; 8 bases line up with TRBD1. The V gene end was trimmed by 7 bases and the J gene end by 0 bases; junction bases not matched to a gene: 4. The V gene's germline CDR1 is LNHDA and CDR2 SQIVND (reference sequence). The CDR3 has 14 residues. In DNA form, the CDR3 reads TGTGCCAGTACCTCGGACAGGGTGAACACTGAAGCTTTCTTT. It is translated as CASTSDRVNTEAFF.

This clone was counted once. The chain recombines TRBV4-1 with TRBJ1-1; D uncertain. The CDR3 has 16 residues. V dropped 4 bases and J dropped 0 bases, with 15 bases sitting between them. Germline V gene data show CDR1 as MGHRA and CDR2 as YSYEKL. CDR3 amino acids: CASSPQTQRLNTEAFF. In nucleotides, the CDR3 is TGCGCCAGCAGCCCGCAAACGCAGAGGCTGAACACTGAAGCTTTCTTT.

The chain is built from TRBV4-3 and TRBJ2-7; weak D call: TRBD2 (5 bases). The CDR3 is made up of 17 amino acids. V lost 1 base, J lost 3 bases, and 19 bases lay in between. Germline V gene lookup returns CDR1 LGHNA and CDR2 YSLEER. The CDR3 DNA is TGCGCCAGCAGCCAAGGGTCTTCCGGGGAATCCTTCTACGAGCAGTACTTC. Protein product: CASSQGSSGESFYEQYF.

The chain recombines TRBV18 with TRBJ2-2, with TRBD2 as a possible D gene (5 bases). The CDR3 covers 14 residues. V was shortened by 3 bases and J by 17 bases, with 22 bases between the two germline ends. CDR1 is KGHSH and CDR2 is LQKENI in the germline V gene. The DNA of the CDR3 is TGTGCCAGCTCACCGAGTCGTGATCGGACTTTGAGTTTTTTT. Translated, it gives CASSPSRDRTLSFF.

As DNA, the CDR3 is TGTGCCACCTTGGACAGGGTGTGGCCTGAAGCTTTCTTT. Its translation: CATLDRVWPEAFF. The V gene is TRBV28, the J gene TRBJ1-1; 8 bases map to TRBD1. Trimming took 10 bases from V and 6 from J; bases not matched to a gene: 10. Germline V gives CDR1 MDHEN, CDR2 SYDVKM. The CDR3 extends over 13 amino acids.

This clone was found a few times. The chain uses TRBV5-1 and TRBJ1-1; 8 nucleotides agree with TRBD1. The CDR3 is made up of 15 amino acids. Germline trimming cut 0 bases from V and 1 base from J; bases unmatched to any gene: 2. CDR1 and CDR2 (germline): SGHRS, YFSETQ. CDR3 amino acids: CASSLVTGGNTEAFF. The CDR3 DNA is TGCGCCAGCAGCTTGGTTACAGGGGGGAACACTGAAGCTTTCTTT.

The chain has TRBV7-3 and TRBJ1-2; 7 bases align to TRBD1. The germline gives CDR1 SGHTA, CDR2 FQGTGA. The CDR3 totals 13 residues. V shed 5 bases and J 7 bases; nucleotides not matched to a gene: 7. The CDR3 bases are TGTGCCAGCAGCACTGCAGGGGGAGGTGGCTACACCTTC. It is translated as CASSTAGGGGYTF.